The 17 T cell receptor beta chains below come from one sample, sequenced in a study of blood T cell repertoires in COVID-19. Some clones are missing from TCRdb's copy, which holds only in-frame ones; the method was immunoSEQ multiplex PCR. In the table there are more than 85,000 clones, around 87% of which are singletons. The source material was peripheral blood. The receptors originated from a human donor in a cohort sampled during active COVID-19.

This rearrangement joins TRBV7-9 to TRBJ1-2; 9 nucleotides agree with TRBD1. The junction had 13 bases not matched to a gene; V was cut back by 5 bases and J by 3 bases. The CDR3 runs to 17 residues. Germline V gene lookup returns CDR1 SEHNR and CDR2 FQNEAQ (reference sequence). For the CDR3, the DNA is TGTGCCAGCAGCCCAACCGGGACAGGGAAAGACTACTATGGCTACACCTTC. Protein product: CASSPTGTGKDYYGYTF.

The CDR3 protein is CASSAFMGGYTF. The CDR3 DNA is TGTGCCAGTAGTGCCTTCATGGGCGGCTACACCTTC. The chain links TRBV19 to TRBJ1-2; D unresolved. V was pared by 5 bases and J by 8 bases, with 12 bases between. The CDR3 contains 12 residues. Germline V gene data show CDR1 as LNHDA and CDR2 as SQIVND (reference sequence).

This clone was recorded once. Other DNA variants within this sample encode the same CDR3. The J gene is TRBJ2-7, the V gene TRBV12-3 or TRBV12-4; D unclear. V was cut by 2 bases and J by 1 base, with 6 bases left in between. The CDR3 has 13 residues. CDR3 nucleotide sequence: TGTGCCAGCAGTTTATACAGTTCCTACGAGCAGTACTTC. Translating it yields CASSLYSSYEQYF.

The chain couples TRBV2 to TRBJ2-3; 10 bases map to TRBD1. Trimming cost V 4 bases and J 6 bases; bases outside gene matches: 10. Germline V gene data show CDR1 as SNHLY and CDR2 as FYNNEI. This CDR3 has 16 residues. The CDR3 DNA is TGTGCCAGCAGTGTGGGGACAGGGGTTAAGGTCGATACGCAGTATTTT. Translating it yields CASSVGTGVKVDTQYF.

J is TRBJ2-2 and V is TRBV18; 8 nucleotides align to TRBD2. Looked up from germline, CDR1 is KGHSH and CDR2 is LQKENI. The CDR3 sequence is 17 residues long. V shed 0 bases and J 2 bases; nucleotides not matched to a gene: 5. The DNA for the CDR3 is TGTGCCAGCTCACCACCAGGCCTAGCGGGCAACACCGGGGAGCTGTTTTTT. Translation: CASSPPGLAGNTGELFF.

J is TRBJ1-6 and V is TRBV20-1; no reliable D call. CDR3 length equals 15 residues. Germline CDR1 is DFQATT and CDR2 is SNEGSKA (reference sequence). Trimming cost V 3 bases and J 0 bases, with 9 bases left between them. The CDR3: CSASKGSSYNSPLHF. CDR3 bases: TGCAGTGCTAGTAAAGGGAGCTCCTATAATTCACCCCTCCACTTT.

CDR3 residues: CASRPGGYSDTQYF. The CDR3, as DNA: TGCGCCAGCCGACCCGGGGGGTATTCAGATACGCAGTATTTT. The chain has TRBV5-1 and TRBJ2-3; 7 nucleotides match TRBD2. Per the germline V gene, CDR1 is SGHRS and CDR2 is YFSETQ. The CDR3 spans 14 residues. V trimming: 7 bases; J trimming: 4 bases; junction bases outside the gene matches: 9.

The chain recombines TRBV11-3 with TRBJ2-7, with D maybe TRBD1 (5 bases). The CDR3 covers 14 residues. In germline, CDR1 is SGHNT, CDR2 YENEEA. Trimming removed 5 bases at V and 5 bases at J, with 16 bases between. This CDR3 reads CASSPYRGSNEQYF. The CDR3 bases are TGTGCCAGCAGCCCCTATAGGGGATCCAACGAGCAGTACTTC.

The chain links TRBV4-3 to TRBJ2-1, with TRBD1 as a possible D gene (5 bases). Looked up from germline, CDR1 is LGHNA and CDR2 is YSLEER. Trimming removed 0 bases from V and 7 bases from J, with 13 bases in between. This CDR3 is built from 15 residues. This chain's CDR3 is CASSQDWAGINEQFF. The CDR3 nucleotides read TGCGCCAGCAGCCAAGACTGGGCAGGGATTAATGAGCAGTTCTTC.

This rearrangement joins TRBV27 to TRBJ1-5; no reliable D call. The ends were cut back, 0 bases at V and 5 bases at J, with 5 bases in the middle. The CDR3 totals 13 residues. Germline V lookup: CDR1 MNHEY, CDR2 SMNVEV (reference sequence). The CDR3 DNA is TGTGCCAGCAGTTTATCGCCGGATCAGCCCCAGCATTTT. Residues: CASSLSPDQPQHF.

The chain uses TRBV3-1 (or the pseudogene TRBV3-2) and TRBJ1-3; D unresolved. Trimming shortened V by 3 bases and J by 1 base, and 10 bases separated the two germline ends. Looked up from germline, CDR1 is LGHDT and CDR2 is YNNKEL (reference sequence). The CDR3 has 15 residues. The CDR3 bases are TGTGCCAGCAGCCACTCCGGGAGATCTGGAAACACCATATATTTT. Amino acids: CASSHSGRSGNTIYF.

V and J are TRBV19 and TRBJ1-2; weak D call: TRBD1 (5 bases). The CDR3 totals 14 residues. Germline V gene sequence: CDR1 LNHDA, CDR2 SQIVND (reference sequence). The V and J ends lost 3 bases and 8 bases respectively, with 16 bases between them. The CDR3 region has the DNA TGTGCCAGTAGTATCGCCGGGGAGGGGCTAGGCTACACCTTC. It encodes CASSIAGEGLGYTF.

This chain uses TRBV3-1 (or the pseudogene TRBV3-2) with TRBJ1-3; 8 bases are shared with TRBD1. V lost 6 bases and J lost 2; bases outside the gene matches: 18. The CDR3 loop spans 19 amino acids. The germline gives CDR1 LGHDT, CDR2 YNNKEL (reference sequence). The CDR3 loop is CASSPLTGARFGTGNTIYF. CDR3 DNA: TGTGCCAGCAGTCCCCTGACAGGGGCGCGTTTCGGCACTGGAAACACCATATATTTT.

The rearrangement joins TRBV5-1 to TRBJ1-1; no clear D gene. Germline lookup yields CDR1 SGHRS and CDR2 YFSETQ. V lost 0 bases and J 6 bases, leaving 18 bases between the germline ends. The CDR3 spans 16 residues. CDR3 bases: TGCGCCAGCAGCTTGGAGCCGAATATTGAAACCGCTGAAGCTTTCTTT. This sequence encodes CASSLEPNIETAEAFF.

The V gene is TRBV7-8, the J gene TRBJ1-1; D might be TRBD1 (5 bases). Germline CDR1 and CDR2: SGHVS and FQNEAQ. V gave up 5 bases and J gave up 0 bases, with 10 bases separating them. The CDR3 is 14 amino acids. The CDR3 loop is CASSPDSLNTEAFF. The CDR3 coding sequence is TGTGCCAGCAGCCCCGACAGTCTGAACACTGAAGCTTTCTTT. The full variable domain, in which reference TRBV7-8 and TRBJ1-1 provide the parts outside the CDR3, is GAGVSQSPRYKVAKRGQDVALRCDPISGHVSLFWYQQALGQGPEFLTYFQNEAQLDKSGLPSDRFFAERPEGSVSTLKIQRTQQEDSAVYLCASSPDSLNTEAFFGQGTRLTVV.

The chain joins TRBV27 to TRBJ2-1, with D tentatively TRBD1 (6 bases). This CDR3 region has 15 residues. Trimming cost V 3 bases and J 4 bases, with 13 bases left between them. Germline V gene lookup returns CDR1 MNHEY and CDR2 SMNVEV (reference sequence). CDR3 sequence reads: CASSFPGDPYNEQFF. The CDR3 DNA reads TGTGCCAGCAGTTTCCCAGGGGATCCATACAATGAGCAGTTCTTC.

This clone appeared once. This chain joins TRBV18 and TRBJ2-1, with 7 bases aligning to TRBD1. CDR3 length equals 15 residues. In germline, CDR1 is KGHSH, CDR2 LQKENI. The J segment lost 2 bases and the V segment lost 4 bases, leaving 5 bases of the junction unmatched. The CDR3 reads CASSLPQGAYNEQFF. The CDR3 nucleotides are TGTGCCAGCTCACTCCCCCAGGGGGCCTACAATGAGCAGTTCTTC.